These T cell receptor beta chains were read from a single sample in a study of CD4 T cells in relation to SARS-CoV-2 and coronaviruses. Assay: immunoSEQ multiplex PCR; the TCRdb copy retains only in-frame clones and omits some. The repertoire holds under 45,000 clones, approximately 86% seen once, with around 4.2% in the top ten. These receptors have no known antigen. The sequenced sample consisted of naive CD4+ T cells from PBMCs, cultured in vitro. The receptor set was obtained from an adult with COVID-19. CDR3s include the opening cysteine and the closing phenylalanine or tryptophan. A D gene is named only where the DNA matches it firmly. The size of a clone is reported for some rows only, either as once, few or many, or as a class for expanded clones.

>TRBJ1-1|.|.|TRBV27
CASSLSAGLYEAFF
TGTGCCAGCAGTTTATCTGCCGGCCTTTATGAAGCTTTCTTT
>TRBJ2-1|.|TRBD2|TRBV6-5
CASSKLAGYNEQFF
TGTGCCAGCAGTAAACTAGCGGGCTACAATGAGCAGTTCTTC
>TRBJ2-2|.|.|TRBV5-4
CASSFFPGELFF
TGTGCCAGCAGCTTCTTCCCCGGGGAGCTGTTTTTT
>TRBJ1-2|.|.|TRBV9
CASRNPKYGYTF
TGTGCCAGCAGGAACCCAAAGTATGGCTACACCTTC
>TRBJ2-2|.|TRBD2|TRBV5-1
CASSPGLAGGPGTGELFF
TGCGCCAGCAGCCCTGGACTAGCGGGAGGGCCGGGCACCGGGGAGCTGTTTTTT
>TRBJ2-5|.|.|TRBV30
CAWSGPGKWETQYF
TGTGCCTGGAGTGGGCCAGGGAAATGGGAGACCCAGTACTTC
>TRBJ1-5|.|TRBD1|TRBV30
CAWSTGQGGQPQHF
TGTGCCTGGAGTACGGGACAGGGGGGTCAGCCCCAGCATTTT
>TRBJ1-4|.|.|TRBV9
CASSVEGVGEKLFF
TGTGCCAGCAGCGTGGAGGGGGTGGGTGAAAAACTGTTTTTT
>TRBJ1-5|.|.|TRBV23-1
CASSQSIRREANQNQPQHF
TGCGCCAGCAGTCAATCTATTCGGAGGGAGGCCAACCAAAATCAGCCCCAGCATTTT
>TRBJ2-7|.|TRBD1|TRBV10-3
CASRTGTGGYEQYF
TGTGCCTCGCGAACCGGGACAGGGGGTTACGAGCAGTACTTC
>TRBJ2-3|.|TRBD2|TRBV7-9
CASSLALAGADTQYF
TGTGCCAGCAGCTTAGCTCTAGCGGGAGCAGATACGCAGTATTTT
>TRBJ2-2|.|.|TRBV2
CASRTDRTGELFF
TGTGCCAGCAGGACAGATAGGACCGGGGAGCTGTTTTTT
>TRBJ1-2|.|.|TRBV7-9
CASSLESLGANYGYTF
TGTGCCAGCAGCTTAGAATCTTTGGGGGCGAACTATGGCTACACCTTC
>TRBJ2-2|.|.|TRBV5-4
CASSPRLGNTGELFF
TGTGCCAGCAGCCCGCGTTTGGGAAACACCGGGGAGCTGTTTTTT
>TRBJ1-4|once|.|TRBV3-1/TRBV3-2
CASSQGRGRLNEKLFF
TGTGCCAGCAGCCAAGGGCGGGGCAGACTAAATGAAAAACTGTTTTTT
>TRBJ2-7|.|.|TRBV12-3/TRBV12-4
CASSQSYEQYF
TGTGCCAGCAGCCAAAGCTACGAGCAGTACTTC
>TRBJ2-1|.|TRBD1|TRBV30
CAADRDGYNEQFF
TGTGCCGCCGACAGGGACGGCTACAATGAGCAGTTCTTC
>TRBJ2-1|.|.|TRBV4-2
CASSQGGSAVGHEQFF
TGTGCCAGCAGCCAAGGGGGGTCGGCGGTGGGACATGAGCAGTTCTTC
>TRBJ1-4|.|.|TRBV11-2
CASSPRSGEKLFF
TGTGCCAGCAGCCCCCGGTCCGGGGAAAAACTGTTTTTT
>TRBJ1-5|.|.|TRBV6-5
CASSLGITSQPQHF
TGTGCCAGCAGTTTGGGGATTACGAGTCAGCCCCAGCATTTT
>TRBJ1-3|.|.|TRBV12-5
CASGLVLNSSGNTIYF
TGTGCTAGTGGTTTGGTACTTAACAGCTCGGGAAACACCATATATTTT
>TRBJ1-5|.|TRBD1|TRBV7-2
CASSPKTGGNQPQHF
TGTGCCAGCAGCCCCAAGACAGGGGGCAATCAGCCCCAGCATTTT
>TRBJ1-3|.|.|TRBV6-1
CASSEAGRYTIYF
TGTGCCAGCAGTGAAGCGGGCCGGTACACCATATATTTT
>TRBJ1-4|.|TRBD1|TRBV11-2
CASSLSPTGGSNEKLFF
TGTGCCAGCAGCTTATCCCCCACAGGGGGCTCTAATGAAAAACTGTTTTTT
>TRBJ1-1|.|.|TRBV29-1
CSVELGARGTEAFF
TGCAGCGTTGAATTGGGGGCCAGGGGCACTGAAGCTTTCTTT
>TRBJ2-7|few|.|TRBV10-3
CAISERVDEQYF
TGTGCCATCAGTGAGCGAGTTGACGAGCAGTACTTC
>TRBJ1-2|.|.|TRBV24-1
CATSGGRASGYTF
TGTGCCACCAGTGGTGGCAGGGCCTCTGGCTACACCTTC
>TRBJ1-2|.|.|TRBV15
CATSRDGGGGSHGYTF
TGTGCCACCAGCAGAGATGGCGGGGGCGGCAGTCATGGCTACACCTTC
>TRBJ1-4|.|.|TRBV3-1/TRBV3-2
CASSQGGEEEKLFF
TGTGCCAGCAGCCAAGGAGGGGAGGAGGAAAAACTGTTTTTT
>TRBJ2-5|.|.|TRBV3-1/TRBV3-2
CASSQEFRDETQYF
TGTGCCAGCAGCCAAGAGTTCAGGGACGAGACCCAGTACTTC
>TRBJ2-7|few|.|TRBV5-6
CASSSRGLSSYEQYF
TGTGCCAGCAGCTCCCGGGGCCTAAGCTCCTACGAGCAGTACTTC
>TRBJ1-3|once|.|TRBV5-1
CASSLGPGVTGNTIYF
TGCGCCAGCAGCTTGGGACCGGGGGTCACTGGAAACACCATATATTTT
>TRBJ1-4|.|.|TRBV5-4
CASSSRSATNEKLFF
TGTGCCAGCAGCTCCCGGTCCGCAACTAATGAAAAACTGTTTTTT
>TRBJ1-2|.|TRBD1|TRBV6-5
CASSGGTANYGYTF
TGTGCCAGCAGCGGCGGGACAGCTAACTATGGCTACACCTTC
>TRBJ2-5|.|.|TRBV18
CASSRTDAGQYF
TGTGCCAGCTCACGAACCGACGCAGGCCAGTACTTC
>TRBJ2-1|.|TRBD2|TRBV19
CASSTRSSGSSYNEQFF
TGTGCCAGTAGTACCCGTTCTAGCGGGAGCTCCTACAATGAGCAGTTCTTC
>TRBJ2-3|.|.|TRBV27
CASTPSRLNTDTQYF
TGTGCCAGCACCCCGTCACGATTAAACACAGATACGCAGTATTTT
>TRBJ2-2|.|TRBD1|TRBV12-3/TRBV12-4
CASSTGVTGELFF
TGTGCCAGCAGTACAGGGGTCACCGGGGAGCTGTTTTTT
>TRBJ1-3|.|.|TRBV5-1
CASSLADLQNGNTIYF
TGCGCCAGCAGCTTGGCTGACCTACAAAATGGAAACACCATATATTTT
>TRBJ2-1|.|TRBD2|TRBV7-2
CASSLLGGSSYNEQFF
TGTGCCAGCAGCTTACTCGGCGGGAGCTCCTACAATGAGCAGTTCTTC
>TRBJ2-2|.|.|TRBV29-1
CSVEVGTLNTGELFF
TGCAGCGTTGAGGTTGGGACATTGAACACCGGGGAGCTGTTTTTT
>TRBJ2-3|.|TRBD1|TRBV7-2
CASSGRQGVRGDTQYF
TGTGCCAGCAGCGGCCGACAGGGTGTAAGGGGAGATACGCAGTATTTT
>TRBJ2-1|once|.|TRBV2
CASRELDREQFF
TGTGCCAGCAGGGAATTAGACAGGGAGCAGTTCTTC
>TRBJ1-1|.|.|TRBV4-1
CASSTGHRGAEAFF
TGCGCCAGCAGCACGGGACACAGAGGCGCTGAAGCTTTCTTT
>TRBJ2-2|.|TRBD1|TRBV6-2/TRBV6-3
CASSSSSPGTGPTNTGELFF
TGTGCCAGCAGTTCATCATCGCCCGGGACAGGGCCAACGAACACCGGGGAGCTGTTTTTT
>TRBJ1-5|few|.|TRBV7-6
CASSLDTDQPQHF
TGTGCCAGCAGCTTAGACACAGATCAGCCCCAGCATTTT
>TRBJ1-2|.|.|TRBV19
CASSKLPTVSGNYGYTF
TGTGCCAGTAGTAAATTACCCACCGTGAGCGGTAACTATGGCTACACCTTC
>TRBJ1-5|.|.|TRBV7-9
CASSLQGTNQPQHF
TGTGCCAGCAGCTTACAGGGGACTAATCAGCCCCAGCATTTT
>TRBJ2-5|.|.|TRBV18
CASLGGIQETQYF
TGTGCCAGCTTAGGAGGAATACAAGAGACCCAGTACTTC
>TRBJ2-7|.|TRBD2|TRBV28
CASSPPRAAGGTYEQYF
TGTGCCAGCAGTCCTCCGCGGGCAGCGGGAGGAACGTACGAGCAGTACTTC